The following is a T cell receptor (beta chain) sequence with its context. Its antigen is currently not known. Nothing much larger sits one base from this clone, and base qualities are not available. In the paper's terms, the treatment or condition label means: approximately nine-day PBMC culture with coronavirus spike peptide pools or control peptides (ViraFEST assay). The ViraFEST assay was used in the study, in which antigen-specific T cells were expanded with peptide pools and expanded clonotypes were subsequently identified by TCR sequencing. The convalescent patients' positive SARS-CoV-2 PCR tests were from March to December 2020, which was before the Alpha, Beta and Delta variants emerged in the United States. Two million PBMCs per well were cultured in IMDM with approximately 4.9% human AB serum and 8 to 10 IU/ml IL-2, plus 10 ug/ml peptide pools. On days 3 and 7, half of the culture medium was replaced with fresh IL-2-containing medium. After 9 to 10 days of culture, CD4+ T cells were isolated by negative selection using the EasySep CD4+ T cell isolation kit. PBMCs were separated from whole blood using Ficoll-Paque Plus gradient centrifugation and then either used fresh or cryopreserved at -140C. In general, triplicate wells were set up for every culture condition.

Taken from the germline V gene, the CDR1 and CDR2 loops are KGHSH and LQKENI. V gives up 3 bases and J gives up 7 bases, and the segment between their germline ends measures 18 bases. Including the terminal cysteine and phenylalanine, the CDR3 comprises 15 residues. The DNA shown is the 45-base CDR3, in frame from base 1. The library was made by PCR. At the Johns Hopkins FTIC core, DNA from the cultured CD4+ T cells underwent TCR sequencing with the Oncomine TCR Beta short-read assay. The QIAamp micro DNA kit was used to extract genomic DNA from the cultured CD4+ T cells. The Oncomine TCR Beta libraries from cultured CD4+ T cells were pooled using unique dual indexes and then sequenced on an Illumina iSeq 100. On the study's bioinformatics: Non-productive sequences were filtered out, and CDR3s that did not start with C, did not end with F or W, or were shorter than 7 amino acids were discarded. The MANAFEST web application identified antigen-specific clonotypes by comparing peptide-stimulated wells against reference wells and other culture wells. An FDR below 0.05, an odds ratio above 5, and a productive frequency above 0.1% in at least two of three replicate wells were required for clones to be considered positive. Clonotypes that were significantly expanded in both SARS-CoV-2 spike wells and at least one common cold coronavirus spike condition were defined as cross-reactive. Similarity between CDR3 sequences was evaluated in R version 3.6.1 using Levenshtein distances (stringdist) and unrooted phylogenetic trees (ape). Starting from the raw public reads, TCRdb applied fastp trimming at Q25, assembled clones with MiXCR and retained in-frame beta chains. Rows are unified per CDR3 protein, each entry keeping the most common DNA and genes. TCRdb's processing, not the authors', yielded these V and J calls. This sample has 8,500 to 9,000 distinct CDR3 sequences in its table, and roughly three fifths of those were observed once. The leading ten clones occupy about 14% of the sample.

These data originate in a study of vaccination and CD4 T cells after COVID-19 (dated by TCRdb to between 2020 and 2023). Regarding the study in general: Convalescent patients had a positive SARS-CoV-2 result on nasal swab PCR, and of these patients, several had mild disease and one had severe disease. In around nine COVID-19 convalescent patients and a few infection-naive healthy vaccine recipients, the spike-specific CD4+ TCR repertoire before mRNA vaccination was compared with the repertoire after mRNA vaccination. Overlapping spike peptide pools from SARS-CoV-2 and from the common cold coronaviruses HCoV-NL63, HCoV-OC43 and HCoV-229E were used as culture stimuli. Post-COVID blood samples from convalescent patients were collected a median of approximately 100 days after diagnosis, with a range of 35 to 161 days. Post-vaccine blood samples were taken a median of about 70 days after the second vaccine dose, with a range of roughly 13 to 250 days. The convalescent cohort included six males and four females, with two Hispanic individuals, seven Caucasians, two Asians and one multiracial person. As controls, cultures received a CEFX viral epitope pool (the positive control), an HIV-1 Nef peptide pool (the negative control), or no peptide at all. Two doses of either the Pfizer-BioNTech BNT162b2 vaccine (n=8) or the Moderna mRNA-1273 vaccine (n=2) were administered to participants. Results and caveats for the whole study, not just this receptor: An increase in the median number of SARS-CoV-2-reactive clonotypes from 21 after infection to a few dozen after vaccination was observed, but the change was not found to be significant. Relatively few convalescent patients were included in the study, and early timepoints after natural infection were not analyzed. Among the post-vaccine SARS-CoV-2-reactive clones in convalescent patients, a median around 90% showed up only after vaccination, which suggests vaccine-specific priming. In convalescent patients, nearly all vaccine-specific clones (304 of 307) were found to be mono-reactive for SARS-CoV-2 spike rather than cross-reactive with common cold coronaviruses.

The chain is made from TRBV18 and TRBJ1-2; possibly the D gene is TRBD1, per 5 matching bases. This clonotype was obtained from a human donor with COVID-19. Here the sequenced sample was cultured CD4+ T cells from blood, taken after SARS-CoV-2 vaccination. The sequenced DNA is TGTGCCAGCTCACCTGCGGTAAGGGGAAACAGTGGCTACACCTTC. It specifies CASSPAVRGNSGYTF. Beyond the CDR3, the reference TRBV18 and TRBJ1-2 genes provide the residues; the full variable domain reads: NAGVMQNPRHLVRRRGQEARLRCSPMKGHSHVYWYRQLPEEGLKFMVYLQKENIIDESGMPKERFSAEFPKEGPSILRIQQVVRGDSAAYFCASSPAVRGNSGYTFGSGTRLTVV.